A selection of T cell receptor beta chains follows, all from one sample in a study of blood T cell repertoires in COVID-19. Profiled with immunoSEQ multiplex PCR; TCRdb holds only in-frame clones, not every one. The data hold tens of thousands of clones, with 90% to 95% observed a single time. Sequencing was performed on peripheral blood. The source is a woman of 80 years or more with acute or convalescent COVID-19. Each CDR3 is given with its conserved first and last residue. Fields, in order: D gene, V gene, clone size, J gene, CDR3 protein, CDR3 DNA. The D gene is left open where the match is weak. Expanded clones get a size class; other rows say once, few or many, or leave the size out.

D: TRBD1; V: TRBV10-3; size: NA; J: TRBJ1-2; CDR3: CAIRATGDLDNGYTF; DNA: TGTGCCATCAGAGCTACAGGGGATCTTGATAATGGCTACACCTTC
D: TRBD1; V: TRBV6-2/TRBV6-3; size: NA; J: TRBJ2-3; CDR3: CASSQTGTGIRTQYF; DNA: TGTGCCAGCAGCCAAACCGGGACAGGGATTCGAACGCAGTATTTT
D: TRBD1; V: TRBV5-4; size: NA; J: TRBJ1-1; CDR3: CASSSTWTGELAEAFF; DNA: TGTGCCAGCAGCTCGACGTGGACAGGGGAACTCGCTGAAGCTTTCTTT
D: NA; V: TRBV7-2; size: NA; J: TRBJ2-7; CDR3: CASSLPGRYEQYF; DNA: TGTGCCAGCAGCCTCCCGGGTCGGTACGAGCAGTACTTC
D: TRBD2; V: TRBV7-2; size: NA; J: TRBJ2-7; CDR3: CASSLVTSVTYEQYF; DNA: TGTGCCAGCAGCTTAGTGACTAGCGTGACCTACGAGCAGTACTTC
D: TRBD2; V: TRBV20-1; size: NA; J: TRBJ2-1; CDR3: CSASAGGISYNEQFF; DNA: TGCAGTGCTAGTGCGGGAGGGATCTCCTACAATGAGCAGTTCTTC
D: NA; V: TRBV6-5; size: NA; J: TRBJ1-1; CDR3: CASTDNTEAFF; DNA: TGTGCCAGCACAGATAACACTGAAGCTTTCTTT
D: TRBD1; V: TRBV25-1; size: few; J: TRBJ1-1; CDR3: CASSADRGNTEAFF; DNA: TGTGCCAGCAGTGCGGACAGGGGGAACACTGAAGCTTTCTTT
D: NA; V: TRBV12-2; size: NA; J: TRBJ2-3; CDR3: CASRSRAAWGVHTDTQYF; DNA: TGTGCAAGTCGCTCGAGAGCCGCGTGGGGGGTACACACAGATACGCAGTATTTT
D: TRBD2; V: TRBV29-1; size: NA; J: TRBJ2-1; CDR3: CSSRLAGGTGYNEQFF; DNA: TGCAGCTCACGACTAGCGGGGGGGACCGGATACAATGAGCAGTTCTTC
D: NA; V: TRBV10-3; size: NA; J: TRBJ2-7; CDR3: CATRDTLSYEQYF; DNA: TGTGCCACCCGGGACACTCTCTCCTACGAGCAGTACTTC
D: NA; V: TRBV4-1; size: NA; J: TRBJ1-4; CDR3: CASSQAEEKLFF; DNA: TGCGCCAGCAGCCAGGCCGAAGAAAAACTGTTTTTT
D: NA; V: TRBV30; size: NA; J: TRBJ1-3; CDR3: CAWSVRGNSGNTIYF; DNA: TGTGCCTGGAGTGTACGTGGCAACTCTGGAAACACCATATATTTT
D: TRBD1; V: TRBV19; size: NA; J: TRBJ1-1; CDR3: CASSPGQGNTEAFF; DNA: TGTGCCAGTAGTCCGGGACAGGGCAACACTGAAGCTTTCTTT
D: TRBD2; V: TRBV5-1; size: NA; J: TRBJ2-3; CDR3: CASSLRTSGASTDTQYF; DNA: TGCGCCAGCAGCCTAAGGACTAGCGGGGCTAGCACAGATACGCAGTATTTT
D: NA; V: TRBV5-1; size: NA; J: TRBJ2-7; CDR3: CASSLAPSAYEQYF; DNA: TGCGCCAGCAGCTTGGCCCCTAGCGCCTACGAGCAGTACTTC
D: NA; V: TRBV21-1; size: once; J: TRBJ2-7; CDR3: CASSSGFPGTGSYEQYF; DNA: TGTGCCAGCAGCTCCGGATTCCCCGGGACAGGGTCCTACGAGCAGTACTTC
D: TRBD1; V: TRBV6-5; size: NA; J: TRBJ1-1; CDR3: CASSNRDRNTEAFF; DNA: TGTGCCAGCAGTAACCGGGACAGGAACACTGAAGCTTTCTTT
D: TRBD1; V: TRBV9; size: NA; J: TRBJ1-4; CDR3: CASSETGATNEKLFF; DNA: TGTGCCAGCAGCGAGACAGGGGCAACTAATGAAAAACTGTTTTTT
D: NA; V: TRBV29-1; size: NA; J: TRBJ1-2; CDR3: CSVETDTYGYTF; DNA: TGCAGCGTTGAAACGGACACCTATGGCTACACCTTC
D: TRBD2; V: TRBV4-3; size: NA; J: TRBJ2-7; CDR3: CASSQGLAGEGYEQYF; DNA: TGCGCCAGCAGCCAAGGTCTGGCGGGAGAAGGGTACGAGCAGTACTTC
D: NA; V: TRBV27; size: NA; J: TRBJ1-2; CDR3: CASSLSSTPGGYTF; DNA: TGTGCCAGCAGTTTATCGTCGACCCCGGGTGGCTACACCTTC
D: NA; V: TRBV7-9; size: NA; J: TRBJ2-1; CDR3: CASSLGLGFIEQFF; DNA: TGTGCCAGCAGCTTAGGTCTAGGATTCATCGAGCAGTTCTTC
D: TRBD2; V: TRBV5-8; size: NA; J: TRBJ2-3; CDR3: CASSLGSGGPDTQYF; DNA: TGTGCCAGCAGCTTGGGTAGCGGGGGGCCTGATACGCAGTATTTT
D: TRBD2; V: TRBV4-1; size: NA; J: TRBJ2-3; CDR3: CASSQLAGGGADTQYF; DNA: TGCGCCAGCAGCCAACTAGCGGGAGGGGGGGCAGATACGCAGTATTTT